These 9 T cell receptor beta chains originate from one sample sequenced in a study of control samples from healthy donors and cancer patients. Assay used: immunoSEQ multiplex PCR; TCRdb lists only in-frame clones, some missing. The data hold around 30,000 clones, with approximately 94% observed a single time. The specimen was blood. Receptor source: a man aged 60 to 69 in good health.

This chain connects TRBV3-1 (or the pseudogene TRBV3-2) to TRBJ2-1, with D possibly matching TRBD2 (5 bases). The CDR3 has 12 residues. The V gene's germline CDR1 is LGHDT and CDR2 YNNKEL (reference sequence). V was pared by 0 bases and J by 13 bases, with 10 bases between. The chain's CDR3 is CASSQEYSGQFF. The CDR3 coding sequence is TGTGCCAGCAGCCAAGAATACAGCGGACAGTTCTTC.

The rearrangement uses TRBV5-8 and TRBJ1-5; a possible D gene is TRBD1 (5 bases). The CDR3 contains 16 residues. The germline gives CDR1 SGHTS, CDR2 YDEGEE. V gave up 6 bases and J gave up 0 bases, with 16 bases separating them. The CDR3 DNA reads as TGTGCCAGCACCCGGACCGGGGCTATTAGCAATCAGCCCCAGCATTTT. The encoded protein is CASTRTGAISNQPQHF. Variable domain in full (rest from reference TRBV5-8 and TRBJ1-5): EAGVTQSPTHLIKTRGQQATLRCSPISGHTSVYWYQQALGLGLQFLLWYDEGEERNRGNFPPRFSGRQFPNYSSELNVNALELEDSALYLCASTRTGAISNQPQHFGDGTRLSIL.

V is TRBV7-9 and J is TRBJ2-7; D may be TRBD2 (5 bases). CDR1 and CDR2 from the germline V gene are SEHNR and FQNEAQ (reference sequence). The CDR3 runs 15 residues. Trimming removed 4 bases from V and 0 bases from J, with 13 bases in between. The CDR3 DNA sequence: TGTGCCAGCAGCTCCTCGGGGATTGGCTCCTACGAGCAGTACTTC. Translation: CASSSSGIGSYEQYF.

This clone was seen more than once but under ten times. The rearrangement links TRBV4-1 to TRBJ2-7; D not resolved. This CDR3 region has 15 residues. The germline CDR1 and CDR2 sequences are MGHRA and YSYEKL. Trimming took 0 bases from V and 3 from J, leaving 12 bases between them. CDR3 region: CASSQDLKGFYEQYF. CDR3 sequence (DNA): TGCGCCAGCAGCCAAGATCTCAAGGGCTTCTACGAGCAGTACTTC.

The chain has TRBV5-1 and TRBJ1-6; D call uncertain. This CDR3 contains 16 residues. The V and J ends lost 0 bases and 1 base respectively, with 8 bases between them. Germline-derived CDR1 and CDR2 are SGHRS and YFSETQ. The CDR3 region is CASSLAQWSYNSPLHF. Written as DNA, the CDR3 is TGCGCCAGCAGCTTGGCCCAGTGGTCCTATAATTCACCCCTCCACTTT. Supplemented by reference TRBV5-1 and TRBJ1-6, the full variable domain reads KAGVTQTPRYLIKTRGQQVTLSCSPISGHRSVSWYQQTPGQGLQFLFEYFSETQRNKGNFPGRFSGRQFSNSRSEMNVSTLELGDSALYLCASSLAQWSYNSPLHFGNGTRLTVT.

The CDR3 region has the DNA TGTGCCAGCAGCGTAGGGGGCTCTAGGGAAGAGACCCAGTACTTC. Its translation is CASSVGGSREETQYF. The chain has TRBV9 and TRBJ2-5; D perhaps matches TRBD1 (5 bases). The V gene lost 0 bases and the J gene lost 3 bases, with 12 bases spanning the gap. Germline CDR1 SGDLS, CDR2 YYNGEE. The CDR3 extends over 15 amino acids.

This chain uses TRBV7-2 with TRBJ2-2; D not resolved. CDR1 is SGHTA and CDR2 is FQGNSA in the germline V gene. The CDR3 extends over 14 amino acids. V was trimmed by 1 base and J by 2 bases, leaving 5 bases between them. CDR3 sequence: CASSLGSNTGELFF. CDR3 nucleotides: TGTGCCAGCAGCTTAGGCAGTAACACCGGGGAGCTGTTTTTT.

The V gene is TRBV29-1, the J gene TRBJ1-1; D ambiguous. The CDR3 loop spans 14 amino acids. V was shortened by 0 bases and J by 0 bases, with 8 bases between the two germline ends. Germline V gives CDR1 SQVTM, CDR2 ANQGSEA. The CDR3, as DNA: TGCAGCGTTGAAGATCCCAGGCTGAACACTGAAGCTTTCTTT. It codes for CSVEDPRLNTEAFF.

The chain links TRBV5-1 to TRBJ2-7; 9 bases agree with TRBD1. This CDR3 has 14 amino acids. The V and J ends lost 3 bases and 2 bases, in that order; junction bases with no gene match: 3. Germline CDR1 SGHRS, CDR2 YFSETQ. This chain's CDR3 is CASSYDRGAYEQYF. CDR3 nucleotide sequence: TGCGCCAGCAGCTATGACAGGGGGGCCTACGAGCAGTACTTC.